The sequence of this T cell receptor (beta chain) was determined in a study of blood T cell repertoires in COVID-19. Study-level background: Some COVID-19 samples were acute and others convalescent; all came from the United States, Italy and Spain. In each case, the material was cDNA or gDNA derived from T cells, B-cell-depleted T cells, or PBMCs.

The Seattle patients joined while their infection was active and were tracked longitudinally afterward. This clone was seen a handful of times. V was cut by 0 bases and J by 4 bases, with 10 bases left in between. Per the germline V gene, CDR1 is SGHDT and CDR2 is YYEEEE. This CDR3 is 15 amino acids long. In the source study's methods: Estimation of nucleated cell counts relied on the amplification of reference gene primers. Sequencing was performed with immunoSEQ multiplex PCR; in TCRdb, only in-frame clones are kept and a portion is missing. V, J and clone size are those of that table, while D and trimming were read from the DNA. The profile covers about 410,000 clones, with around 91% appearing a single time and approximately 1.5% taken by the ten largest.

V is TRBV5-6 and J is TRBJ2-2; TRBD1 is a possible D gene (5 bases). What was sequenced was peripheral blood. The TCR sequence derives from a woman aged 40 to 50 with COVID-19, enrolled during active disease. CDR3 amino acids: CASSLVRDGTGELFF. The CDR3 DNA is TGTGCCAGCAGCTTGGTCAGGGATGGCACCGGGGAGCTGTTTTTT. Full variable domain (missing parts from reference TRBV5-6 and TRBJ2-2): DAGVTQSPTHLIKTRGQQVTLRCSPKSGHDTVSWYQQALGQGPQFIFQYYEEEERQRGNFPDRFSGHQFPNYSSELNVNALLLGDSALYLCASSLVRDGTGELFFGEGSRLTVL.